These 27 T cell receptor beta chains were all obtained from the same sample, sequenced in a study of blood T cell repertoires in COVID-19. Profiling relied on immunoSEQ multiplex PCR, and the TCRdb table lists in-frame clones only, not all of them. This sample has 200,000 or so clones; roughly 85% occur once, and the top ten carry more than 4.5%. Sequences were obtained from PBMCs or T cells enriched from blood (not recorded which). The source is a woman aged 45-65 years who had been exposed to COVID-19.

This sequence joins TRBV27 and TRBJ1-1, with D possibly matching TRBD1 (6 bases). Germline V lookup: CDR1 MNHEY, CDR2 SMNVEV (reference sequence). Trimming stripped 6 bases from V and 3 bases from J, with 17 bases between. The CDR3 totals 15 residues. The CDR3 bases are TGTGCCAGCAGCCTCCGAGGGGGGGGGTACACTGAAGCTTTCTTT. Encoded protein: CASSLRGGGYTEAFF.

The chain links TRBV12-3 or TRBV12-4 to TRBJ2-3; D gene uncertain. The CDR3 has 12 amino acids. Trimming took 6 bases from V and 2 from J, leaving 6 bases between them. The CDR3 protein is CASSLLTDTQYF. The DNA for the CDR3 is TGTGCCAGCAGCTTACTCACAGATACGCAGTATTTT.

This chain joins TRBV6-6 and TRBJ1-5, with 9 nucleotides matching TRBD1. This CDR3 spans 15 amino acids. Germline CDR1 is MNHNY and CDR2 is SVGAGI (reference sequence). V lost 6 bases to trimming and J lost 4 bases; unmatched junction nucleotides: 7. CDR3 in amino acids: CASSSGTGINQPQHF. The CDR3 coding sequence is TGTGCCAGCAGCTCCGGGACAGGGATTAATCAGCCCCAGCATTTT.

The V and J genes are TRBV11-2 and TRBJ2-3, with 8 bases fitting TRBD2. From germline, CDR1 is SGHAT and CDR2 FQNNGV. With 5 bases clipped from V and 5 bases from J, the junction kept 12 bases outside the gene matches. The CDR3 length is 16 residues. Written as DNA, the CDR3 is TGTGCCAGCAGCCGCCCCTCGGGGGGGGCTATAGATACGCAGTATTTT. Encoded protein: CASSRPSGGAIDTQYF.

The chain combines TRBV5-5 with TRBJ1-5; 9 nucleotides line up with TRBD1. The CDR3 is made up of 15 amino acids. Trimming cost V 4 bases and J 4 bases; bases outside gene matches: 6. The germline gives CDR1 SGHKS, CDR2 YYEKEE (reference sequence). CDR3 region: CASSPTGGGNQPQHF. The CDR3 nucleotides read TGTGCCAGCAGCCCAACAGGGGGCGGGAATCAGCCCCAGCATTTT.

CDR3 sequence (DNA): TGCGCCAGCAGCTTGGGGGACAATGTTAACTATGGCTACACCTTC. This encodes CASSLGDNVNYGYTF. V usage is TRBV5-1 and J usage is TRBJ1-2; D is possibly TRBD1 (6 bases). Germline V lookup: CDR1 SGHRS, CDR2 YFSETQ. Trimming removed 0 bases at V and 1 base at J, with 10 bases between. This CDR3 is 15 amino acids long.

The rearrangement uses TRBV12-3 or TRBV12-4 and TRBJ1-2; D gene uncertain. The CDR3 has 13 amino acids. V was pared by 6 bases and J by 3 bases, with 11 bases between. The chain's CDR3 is CASSRVLDYGYTF. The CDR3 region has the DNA TGTGCCAGCAGCCGGGTCCTAGACTATGGCTACACCTTC.

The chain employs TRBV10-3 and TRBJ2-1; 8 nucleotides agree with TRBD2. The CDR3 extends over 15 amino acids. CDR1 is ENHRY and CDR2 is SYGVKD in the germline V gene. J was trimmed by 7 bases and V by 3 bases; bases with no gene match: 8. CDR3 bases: TGTGCCATCAGTGACTTAGCGGGGACGGGGAATGAGCAGTTCTTC. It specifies CAISDLAGTGNEQFF.

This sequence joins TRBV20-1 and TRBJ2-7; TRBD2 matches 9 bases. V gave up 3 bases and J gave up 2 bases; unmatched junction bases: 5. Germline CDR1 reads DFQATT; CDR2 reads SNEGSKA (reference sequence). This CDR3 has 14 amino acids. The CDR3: CSASWVAGAYEQYF. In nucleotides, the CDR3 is TGCAGTGCTAGTTGGGTAGCGGGGGCCTACGAGCAGTACTTC.

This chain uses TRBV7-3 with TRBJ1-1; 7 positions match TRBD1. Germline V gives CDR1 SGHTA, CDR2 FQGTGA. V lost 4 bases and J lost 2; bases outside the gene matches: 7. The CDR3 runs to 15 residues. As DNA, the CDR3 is TGTGCCAGCAGCTCTTTGGACAGGCTTAACACTGAAGCTTTCTTT. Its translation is CASSSLDRLNTEAFF.

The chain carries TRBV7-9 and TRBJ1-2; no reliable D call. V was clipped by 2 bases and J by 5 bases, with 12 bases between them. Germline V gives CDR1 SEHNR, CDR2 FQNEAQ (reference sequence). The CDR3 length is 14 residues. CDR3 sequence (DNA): TGTGCCAGCAGCTTAACGGGGTCGCATTATGGCTACACCTTC. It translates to CASSLTGSHYGYTF.

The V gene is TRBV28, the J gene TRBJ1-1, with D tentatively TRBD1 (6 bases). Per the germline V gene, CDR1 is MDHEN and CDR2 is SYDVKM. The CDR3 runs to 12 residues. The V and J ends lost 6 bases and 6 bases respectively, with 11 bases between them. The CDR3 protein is CASRVQGSEAFF. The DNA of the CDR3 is TGTGCCAGCAGGGTACAGGGCTCTGAAGCTTTCTTT.

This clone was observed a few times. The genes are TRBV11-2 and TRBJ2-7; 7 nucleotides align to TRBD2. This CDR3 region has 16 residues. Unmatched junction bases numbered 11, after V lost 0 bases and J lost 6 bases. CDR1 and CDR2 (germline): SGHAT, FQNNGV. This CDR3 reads CASSLDITGTKSEQYF. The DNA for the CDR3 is TGTGCCAGCAGCTTAGATATTACCGGGACTAAGTCCGAGCAGTACTTC. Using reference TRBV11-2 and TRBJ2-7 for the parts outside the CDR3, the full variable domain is EAGVAQSPRYKIIEKRQSVAFWCNPISGHATLYWYQQILGQGPKLLIQFQNNGVVDDSQLPKDRFSAERLKGVDSTLKIQPAKLEDSAVYLCASSLDITGTKSEQYFGPGTRLTVT.

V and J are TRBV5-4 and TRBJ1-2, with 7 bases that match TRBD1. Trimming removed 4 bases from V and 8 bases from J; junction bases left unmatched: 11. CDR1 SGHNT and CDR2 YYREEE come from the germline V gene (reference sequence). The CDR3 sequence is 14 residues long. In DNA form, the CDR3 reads TGTGCCAGCAGCCCACCTGACAGGGAAGGAGGCTACACCTTC. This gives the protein CASSPPDREGGYTF.

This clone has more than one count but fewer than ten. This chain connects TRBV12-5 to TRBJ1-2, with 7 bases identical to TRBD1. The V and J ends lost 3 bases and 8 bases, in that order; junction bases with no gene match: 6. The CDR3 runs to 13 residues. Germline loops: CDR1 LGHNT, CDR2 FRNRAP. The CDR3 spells CASGLEGARGYTF. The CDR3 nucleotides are TGTGCTAGTGGTTTAGAGGGGGCGAGAGGCTACACCTTC.

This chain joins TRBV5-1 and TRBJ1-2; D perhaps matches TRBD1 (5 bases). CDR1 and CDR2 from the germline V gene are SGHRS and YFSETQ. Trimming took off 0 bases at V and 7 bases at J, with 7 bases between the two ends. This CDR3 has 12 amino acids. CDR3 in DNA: TGCGCCAGCAGCTTGGTTAGGGGTGGCTACACCTTC. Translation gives CASSLVRGGYTF.

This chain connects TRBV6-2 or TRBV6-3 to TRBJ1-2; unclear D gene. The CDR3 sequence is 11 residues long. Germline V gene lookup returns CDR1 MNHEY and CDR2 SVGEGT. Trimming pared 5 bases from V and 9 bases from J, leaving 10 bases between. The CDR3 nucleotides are TGTGCCAGCAGTCGCGCAACTAGCTACACCTTC. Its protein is CASSRATSYTF.

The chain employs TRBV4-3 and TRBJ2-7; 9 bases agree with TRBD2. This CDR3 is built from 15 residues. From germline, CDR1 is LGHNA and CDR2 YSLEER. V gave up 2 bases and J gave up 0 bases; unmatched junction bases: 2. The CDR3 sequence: CASSQSGGSSYEQYF. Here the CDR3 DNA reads TGCGCCAGCAGCCAAAGCGGGGGGTCCTCCTACGAGCAGTACTTC.

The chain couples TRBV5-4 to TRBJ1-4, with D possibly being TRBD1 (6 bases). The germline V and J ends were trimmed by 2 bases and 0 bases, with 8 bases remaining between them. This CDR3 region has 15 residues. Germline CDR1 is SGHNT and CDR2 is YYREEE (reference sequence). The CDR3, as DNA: TGTGCCAGCAGCTTACAGGGCTCAACTAATGAAAAACTGTTTTTT. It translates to CASSLQGSTNEKLFF.

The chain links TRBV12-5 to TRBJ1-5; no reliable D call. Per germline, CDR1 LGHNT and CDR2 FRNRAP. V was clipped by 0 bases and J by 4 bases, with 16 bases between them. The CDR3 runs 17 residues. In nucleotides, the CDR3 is TGTGCTAGTGGTTTGGTACTGGGAGGGCCAAGGAATCAGCCCCAGCATTTT. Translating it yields CASGLVLGGPRNQPQHF.

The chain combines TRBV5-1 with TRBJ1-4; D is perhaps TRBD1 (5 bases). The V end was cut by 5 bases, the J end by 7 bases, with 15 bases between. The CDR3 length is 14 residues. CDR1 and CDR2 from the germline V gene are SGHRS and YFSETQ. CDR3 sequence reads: CASRAGMMGEKLFF. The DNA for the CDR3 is TGCGCCAGCAGAGCAGGGATGATGGGTGAAAAACTGTTTTTT. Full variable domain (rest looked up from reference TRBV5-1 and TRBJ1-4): KAGVTQTPRYLIKTRGQQVTLSCSPISGHRSVSWYQQTPGQGLQFLFEYFSETQRNKGNFPGRFSGRQFSNSRSEMNVSTLELGDSALYLCASRAGMMGEKLFFGSGTQLSVL.

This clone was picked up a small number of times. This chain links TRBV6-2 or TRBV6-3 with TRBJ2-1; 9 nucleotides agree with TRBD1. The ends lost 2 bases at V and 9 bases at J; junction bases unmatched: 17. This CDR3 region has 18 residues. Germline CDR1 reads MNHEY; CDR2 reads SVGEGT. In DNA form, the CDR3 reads TGTGCCAGCAGTTACCTCACAGGGTATGGACAGGGGTCGGGTGAGCAGTTCTTC. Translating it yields CASSYLTGYGQGSGEQFF.

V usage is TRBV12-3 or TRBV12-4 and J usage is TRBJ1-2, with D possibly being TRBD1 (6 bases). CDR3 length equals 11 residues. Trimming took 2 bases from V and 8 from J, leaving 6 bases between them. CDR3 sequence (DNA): TGTGCCAGCAGTTTACAGGGGGGCTACACCTTC. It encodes CASSLQGGYTF.

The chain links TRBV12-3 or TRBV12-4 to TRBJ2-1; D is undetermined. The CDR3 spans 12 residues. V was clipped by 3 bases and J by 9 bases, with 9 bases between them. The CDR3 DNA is TGTGCCAGCAGTTTTTCCAGAACTGAGCAGTTCTTC. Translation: CASSFSRTEQFF.

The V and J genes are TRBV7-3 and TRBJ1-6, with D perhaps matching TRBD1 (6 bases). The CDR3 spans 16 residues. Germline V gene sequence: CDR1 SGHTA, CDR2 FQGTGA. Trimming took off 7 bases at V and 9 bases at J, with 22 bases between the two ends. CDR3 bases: TGTGCCAGCAACGAGGACAGCGACCTTGATCTTTCACCCCTCCACTTT. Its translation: CASNEDSDLDLSPLHF.

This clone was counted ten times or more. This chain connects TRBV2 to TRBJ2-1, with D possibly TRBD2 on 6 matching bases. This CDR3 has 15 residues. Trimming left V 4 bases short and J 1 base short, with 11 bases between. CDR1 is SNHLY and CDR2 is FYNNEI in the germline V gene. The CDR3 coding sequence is TGTGCCAGCAGTGGGGCCGGAGGGTCCTACAATGAGCAGTTCTTC. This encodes CASSGAGGSYNEQFF. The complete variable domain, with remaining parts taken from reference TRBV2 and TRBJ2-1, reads EPEVTQTPSHQVTQMGQEVILRCVPISNHLYFYWYRQILGQKVEFLVSFYNNEISEKSEIFDDQFSVERPDGSNFTLKIRSTKLEDSAMYFCASSGAGGSYNEQFFGPGTRLTVL.

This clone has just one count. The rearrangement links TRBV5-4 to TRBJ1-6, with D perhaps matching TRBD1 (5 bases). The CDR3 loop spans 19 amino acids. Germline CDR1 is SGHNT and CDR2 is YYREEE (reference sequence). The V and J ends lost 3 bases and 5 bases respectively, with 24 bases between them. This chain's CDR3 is CASSSSIFGQGRNNSPLHF. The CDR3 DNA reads TGTGCCAGCAGCTCATCCATCTTCGGGCAGGGCCGGAATAATTCACCCCTCCACTTT.